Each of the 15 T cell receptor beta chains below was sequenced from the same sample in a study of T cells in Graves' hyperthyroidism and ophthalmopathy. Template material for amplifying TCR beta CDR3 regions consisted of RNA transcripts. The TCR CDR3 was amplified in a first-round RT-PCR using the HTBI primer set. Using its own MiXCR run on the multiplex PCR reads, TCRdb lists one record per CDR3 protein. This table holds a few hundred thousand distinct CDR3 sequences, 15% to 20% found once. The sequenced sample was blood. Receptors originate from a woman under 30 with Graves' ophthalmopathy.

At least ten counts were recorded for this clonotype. CDR3 sequence reads: CASSPGGGSTDTQYF. In DNA, the CDR3 is TGTGCCAGCAGCCCAGGGGGGGGCTCTACAGATACGCAGTATTTT. This chain uses TRBV7-3 with TRBJ2-3; the D call may be TRBD1 or TRBD2 (7 bases each). V dropped 5 bases and J dropped 3 bases, with 15 bases sitting between them. The CDR3 spans 15 residues. Germline assignment: CDR1 SGHTA and CDR2 FQGTGA.

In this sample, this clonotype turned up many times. CDR3 sequence reads: CASSYGGLWRTEAFF. The CDR3 bases are TGTGCCAGCAGTTACGGGGGACTCTGGAGGACTGAAGCTTTCTTT. This chain links TRBV6-2 or TRBV6-3 with TRBJ1-1; perhaps TRBD1 as D (5 bases). Germline V gene data show CDR1 as MNHEY and CDR2 as SVGEGT. Trimming removed 2 bases at V and 5 bases at J, with 15 bases between. This CDR3 comprises 15 residues.

The CDR3 nucleotides read TGTGCCACGCAGGGCTCTGGGGCCAACGTCCTGACTTTC. Its protein product is CATQGSGANVLTF. The J gene is TRBJ2-6, the V gene TRBV24-1; possible D gene TRBD1, 5 bases. Per germline, CDR1 KGHDR and CDR2 SFDVKD. The CDR3 extends over 13 amino acids. Between the trimmed V and J ends, which lost 10 bases and 0 bases, there was a span of 6 bases.

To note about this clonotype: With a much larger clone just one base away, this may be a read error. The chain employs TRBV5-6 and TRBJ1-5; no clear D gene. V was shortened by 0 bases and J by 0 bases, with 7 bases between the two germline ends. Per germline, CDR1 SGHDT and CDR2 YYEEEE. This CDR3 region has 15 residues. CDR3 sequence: CASSLGISSNQPQHF. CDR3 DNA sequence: TGTGCCAGCAGCTTGGGGATAAGTAGCAATCAGCCCCAGCATTTT. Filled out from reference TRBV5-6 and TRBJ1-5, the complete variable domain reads DAGVTQSPTHLIKTRGQQVTLRCSPKSGHDTVSWYQQALGQGPQFIFQYYEEEERQRGNFPDRFSGHQFPNYSSELNVNALLLGDSALYLCASSLGISSNQPQHFGDGTRLSIL.

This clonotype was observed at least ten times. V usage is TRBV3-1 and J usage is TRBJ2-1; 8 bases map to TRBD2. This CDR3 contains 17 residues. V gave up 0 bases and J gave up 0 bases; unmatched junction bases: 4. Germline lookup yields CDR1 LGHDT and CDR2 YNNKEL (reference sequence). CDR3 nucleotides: TGTGCCAGCAGCCAAGATAAAGCGGGGGACTCCTACAATGAGCAGTTCTTC. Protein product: CASSQDKAGDSYNEQFF.

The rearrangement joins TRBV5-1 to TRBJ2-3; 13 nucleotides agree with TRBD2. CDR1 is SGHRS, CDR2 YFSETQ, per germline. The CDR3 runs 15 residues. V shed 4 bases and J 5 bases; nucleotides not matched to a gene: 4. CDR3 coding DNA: TGCGCCAGCAGCGGCCGGACTAGCGGGGGAGATACGCAGTATTTT. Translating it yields CASSGRTSGGDTQYF.

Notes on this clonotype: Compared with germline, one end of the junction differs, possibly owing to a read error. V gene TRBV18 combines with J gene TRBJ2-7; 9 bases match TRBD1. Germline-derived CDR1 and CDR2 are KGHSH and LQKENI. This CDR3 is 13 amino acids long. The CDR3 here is CASSPGQGYERYF. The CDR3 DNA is TGTGCCAGCTCACCGGGACAGGGCTACGAGCGGTACTTC.

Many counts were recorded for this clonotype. The CDR3 spells CASSDVTGGSYGYTF. The CDR3 coding sequence is TGTGCCAGCAGTGATGTGACAGGGGGCAGCTATGGCTACACCTTC. This chain connects TRBV6-1 to TRBJ1-2, with 10 bases identical to TRBD1. Germline V gene data show CDR1 as MNHNS and CDR2 as SASEGT. With V trimmed by 3 bases and J by 4 bases, 5 bases remained unmatched. This CDR3 is 15 amino acids long.

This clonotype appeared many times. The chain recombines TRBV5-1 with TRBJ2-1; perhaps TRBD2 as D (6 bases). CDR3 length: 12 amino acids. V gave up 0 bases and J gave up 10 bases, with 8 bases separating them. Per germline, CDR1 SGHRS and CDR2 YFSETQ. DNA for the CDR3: TGCGCCAGCAGCTTGGAAGGAGGGGAGCAGTTCTTC. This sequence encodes CASSLEGGEQFF.

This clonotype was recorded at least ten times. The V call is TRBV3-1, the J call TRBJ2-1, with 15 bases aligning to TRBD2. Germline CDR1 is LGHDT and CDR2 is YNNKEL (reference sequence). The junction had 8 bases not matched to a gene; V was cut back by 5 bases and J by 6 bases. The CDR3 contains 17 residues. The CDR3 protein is CASSFQGLAGGPNEQFF. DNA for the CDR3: TGTGCCAGCAGCTTTCAAGGACTAGCGGGGGGGCCCAATGAGCAGTTCTTC.

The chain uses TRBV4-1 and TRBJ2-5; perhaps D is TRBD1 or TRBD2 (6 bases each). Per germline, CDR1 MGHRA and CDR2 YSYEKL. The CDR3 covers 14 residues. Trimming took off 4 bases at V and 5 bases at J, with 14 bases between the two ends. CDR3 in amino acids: CASSPEGGHETQYF. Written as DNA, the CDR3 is TGCGCCAGCAGCCCGGAGGGGGGCCACGAGACCCAGTACTTC.

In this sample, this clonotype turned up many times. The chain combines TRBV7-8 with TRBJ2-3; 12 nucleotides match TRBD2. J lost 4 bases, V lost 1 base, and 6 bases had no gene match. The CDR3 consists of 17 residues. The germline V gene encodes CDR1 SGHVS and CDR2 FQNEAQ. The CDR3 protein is CASSLEASGRGPDTQYF. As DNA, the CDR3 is TGTGCCAGCAGCTTAGAGGCTAGCGGGAGGGGCCCAGATACGCAGTATTTT.

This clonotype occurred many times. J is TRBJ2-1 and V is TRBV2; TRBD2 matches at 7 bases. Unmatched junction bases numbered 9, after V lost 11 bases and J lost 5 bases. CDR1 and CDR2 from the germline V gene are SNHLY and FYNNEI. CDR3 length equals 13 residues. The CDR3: CAARREIDNEQFF. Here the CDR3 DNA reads TGTGCCGCCCGGCGGGAGATAGACAATGAGCAGTTCTTC.

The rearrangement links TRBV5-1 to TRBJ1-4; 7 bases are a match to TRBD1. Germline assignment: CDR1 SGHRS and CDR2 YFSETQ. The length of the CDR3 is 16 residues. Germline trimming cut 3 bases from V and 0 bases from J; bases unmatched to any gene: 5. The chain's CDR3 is CASSSPGTATNEKLFF. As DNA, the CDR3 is TGCGCCAGCAGCTCTCCCGGGACAGCAACTAATGAAAAACTGTTTTTT.

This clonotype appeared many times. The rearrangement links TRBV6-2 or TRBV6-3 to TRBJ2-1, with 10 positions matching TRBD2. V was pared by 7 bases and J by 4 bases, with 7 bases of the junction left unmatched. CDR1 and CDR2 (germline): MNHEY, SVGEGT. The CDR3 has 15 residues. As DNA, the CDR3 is TGTGCCAGCATCCTGACTAGCGGGTCTTACAATGAGCAGTTCTTC. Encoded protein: CASILTSGSYNEQFF.